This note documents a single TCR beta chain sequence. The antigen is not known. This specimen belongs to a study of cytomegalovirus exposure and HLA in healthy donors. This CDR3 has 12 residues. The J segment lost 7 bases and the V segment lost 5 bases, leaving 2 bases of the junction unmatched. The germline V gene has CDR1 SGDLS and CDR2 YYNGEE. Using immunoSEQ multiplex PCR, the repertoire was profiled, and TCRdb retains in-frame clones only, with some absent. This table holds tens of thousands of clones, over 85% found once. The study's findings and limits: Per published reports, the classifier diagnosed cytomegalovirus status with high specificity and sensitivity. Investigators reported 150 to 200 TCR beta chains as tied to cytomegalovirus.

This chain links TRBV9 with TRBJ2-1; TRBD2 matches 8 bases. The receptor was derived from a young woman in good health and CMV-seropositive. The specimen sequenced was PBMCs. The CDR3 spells CASSASGNEQFF. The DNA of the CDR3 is TGTGCCAGCAGTGCTAGCGGGAATGAGCAGTTCTTC.